This T cell receptor beta chain was profiled in a study of long-term antiretroviral therapy in people with HIV. Study-wide results and limits: Every time point showed a repertoire led by clones expanded before ART. The study found narrower CDR3 length ranges in HIV repertoires than in controls.

The V and J ends lost 2 bases and 7 bases respectively, with 12 bases between them. This CDR3 contains 14 residues. The V gene's germline CDR1 is KGHSH and CDR2 LQKENI. The libraries were made with immunoSEQ v3.0 at survey level. Sequencing used immunoSEQ multiplex PCR; TCRdb keeps in-frame clones, though not all of them. Among 30,000 to 50,000 clones listed, 75% to 90% were seen once. Notes on this clone: No antigen is known for it.

Every donor had one or more pre-ART and two or more post-ART PBMC samples. V and J are TRBV18 and TRBJ1-5; D unclear. The sequences come from unsorted PBMCs, collected 3.1 years after starting antiretroviral therapy. The receptor was isolated from a woman between 50 and 59 years old with HIV. The CDR3: CASSPSGDNQPQHF. CDR3 coding DNA: TGTGCCAGCTCACCATCCGGAGATAACCAGCCCCAGCATTTT.